The clone carrying this T cell receptor beta chain showed up just a few times. Antigen unknown. Unique molecular identifiers featured in each of the TCR beta cDNA libraries. A single record per CDR3 protein comes from TCRdb applying MiXCR to the PCR reads. The sample records 500,000 to 600,000 distinct CDR3 sequences, around 47% being singletons. The sample comes from a study of post-analysis software for immune sequencing data. Study-wide background: Some patients lacked subtype; others had relapsing-remitting, secondary progressive or progressive-relapsing disease. Regarding the study as a whole: Included in a set of roughly five TRBV segments more frequent in patients than controls were TRBV5-6, TRBV5-1 and TRBV20-1. There was significantly lower normalized Chao1 diversity in multiple sclerosis patients than in controls. Samples from one preparation batch, clustered by F measure, grouped strongly together.

Germline V CDR1 and CDR2: SGHTA, FQGNSA. The CDR3 totals 16 residues. Germline trimming cut 5 bases from V and 1 base from J; bases unmatched to any gene: 8. The chain couples TRBV7-2 to TRBJ2-3; 8 bases line up with TRBD2. The TCR comes from a girl aged 5-17 years with multiple sclerosis. The sample taken for sequencing was blood. CDR3 bases: TGTGCCAGCAGCCCACGGCCGCGGGGGGGCACAGATACGCAGTATTTT. It codes for CASSPRPRGGTDTQYF.